This T cell receptor beta chain was identified during a study of blood T cell repertoires in COVID-19. Original processing notes: How many nucleated cells were present was estimated from reference gene primer amplification. The data were produced by immunoSEQ multiplex PCR, yet TCRdb's version contains in-frame clones alone and is incomplete. The V and J calls and clone size were taken over from that table, and D and trimming were inferred from the DNA. The sample has approximately 35,000 clones; 80% to 90% are singletons. The material sequenced was peripheral blood. The receptor comes from a human donor in a cohort sampled during active COVID-19.

The CDR3 nucleotides read TGTGCCAGCCTAGCGGGGGGGCGTGGCACCGGGGAGCTGTTTTTT. This codes for CASLAGGRGTGELFF. This chain joins TRBV21-1 and TRBJ2-2; the D segment call TRBD2 is taken from the table without a DNA check. TRBV21-1 counts as a pseudogene. CDR3 size: 15 residues.